The 17 T cell receptor beta chains in this list originate from one sample, sequenced in a study of T cells in women clearing cervical HPV infection. This table comes from immunoSEQ multiplex PCR, and its TCRdb copy is limited to in-frame clones, with some not included. The sample totals 30,000 or so clones. Sequenced: blood buffy coat. These receptors all stem from a woman aged 18 to 75 with a cervical HPV16 infection that either progressed to CIN3+ or cleared (not recorded which).

Remarks on this clone: Read coverage stops 3 residues before the CDR3 terminus; the germline J gene supplies the remainder. The gene calls are TRBV20-1 and TRBJ2-7; 7 nucleotides match TRBD2. V gave up 2 bases and J gave up 4 bases; unmatched junction bases: 11. Germline-derived CDR1 and CDR2 are DFQATT and SNEGSKA (reference sequence). The CDR3 runs 15 residues. The CDR3 loop reads CSARPRAGATYEQYF. The sequenced CDR3 bases are TGCAGTGCTAGACCGCGGGCGGGAGCAACTTACGAG.

Note on this clone: The CDR3 end falls 3 residues outside the read, so it is completed with the germline J gene. The chain couples TRBV7-8 to TRBJ1-1; 8 bases align to TRBD1. CDR1 is SGHVS, CDR2 FQNEAQ, per germline. Trimming at V came to 1 base and at J to 4 bases, leaving 5 bases not matched to a gene. The CDR3 length is 15 residues. The part of the CDR3 DNA that was read is TGTGCCAGCAGCTTAGTTAGGACAGGGAGCACTGAA. This sequence encodes CASSLVRTGSTE. The full CDR3 reads CASSLVRTGSTEAFF.

The CDR3 sequence: CSARQTFGQGRTYEQYF. CDR3 DNA (partial): TGCAGTGCTCGTCAGACTTTCGGACAGGGGAGAACCTACGAG. The chain carries TRBV20-1 and TRBJ2-7; 9 nucleotides agree with TRBD1. The sequenced fragment ends 3 residues before the CDR3 boundary, so the rest is inferred from the germline J gene. The trim removed 5 bases at V and 2 bases at J, leaving 16 bases unmatched. The CDR3 runs to 17 residues. The germline V gene has CDR1 DFQATT and CDR2 SNEGSKA (reference sequence).

Comment on this clone: The read is 3 residues too short to cover the CDR3 end, so that end is filled in from the germline J gene. The chain recombines TRBV10-3 with TRBJ2-1; TRBD2 agrees at 9 bases. This CDR3 comprises 16 residues. CDR1 is ENHRY, CDR2 SYGVKD, per germline. V lost 8 bases, J lost 6 bases, and 14 bases stayed unmatched. The CDR3 DNA, read in part, is TGTGCCATCTCGCGGTTAGTAGCGGGAGTAAGCAATGAG. This codes for CAISRLVAGVSNE. The CDR3 reads in full as CAISRLVAGVSNEQFF.

To note about this clone: With the read ending 3 residues before the CDR3 end, the germline J gene is used to fill in that end. The genes are TRBV20-1 and TRBJ2-7; a possible D gene is TRBD2 (5 bases). V lost 1 base, J lost 5 bases, and 9 bases lay in between. The CDR3 sequence is 12 residues long. Per germline, CDR1 DFQATT and CDR2 SNEGSKA (reference sequence). The DNA read from the CDR3 is TGCAGTGCTAGAGCACTAGGTCACGAG. Its translation: CSARALGHE. The entire CDR3 protein reads CSARALGHEQYF.

In the case of this clone: The CDR3 is cut off 3 residues early in the read; its end comes from the germline J gene. J is TRBJ2-7 and V is TRBV7-2; 8 bases match TRBD1. Germline CDR1 and CDR2: SGHTA and FQGNSA. With 5 bases clipped from V and 0 bases from J, the junction kept 3 bases outside the gene matches. This CDR3 is built from 14 residues. The CDR3 here is CASSRQGSSYEQYF. CDR3 DNA, as far as it was read: TGTGCCAGCAGCCGACAGGGGTCCTCCTACGAG.

A word on this clone: The CDR3 end lies 3 residues beyond the end of the read and is filled in from the germline J gene. The rearrangement uses TRBV19 and TRBJ2-7, with 7 nucleotides matching TRBD1. This CDR3 contains 16 residues. The germline V gene has CDR1 LNHDA and CDR2 SQIVND (reference sequence). V trimming: 3 bases; J trimming: 4 bases; junction bases outside the gene matches: 12. CDR3 DNA, as far as it was read: TGTGCCAGTAGTATCGTGCCCGGACAGGTGGGATACGAG. It codes for CASSIVPGQVGYE. The complete CDR3 protein is CASSIVPGQVGYEQYF.

Concerning this clone itself: With the read ending 3 residues before the CDR3 end, the germline J gene is used to fill in that end. This chain links TRBV11-2 with TRBJ1-1; D not certain. CDR3 size: 14 residues. V was shortened by 5 bases and J by 6 bases, with 16 bases between the two germline ends. CDR1 and CDR2 from the germline V gene are SGHAT and FQNNGV. The CDR3 bases that were read are TGTGCCAGCAGCCACGGGGAGAGGAGCGCTGAA. Its protein product is CASSHGERSAE. The entire CDR3 protein is CASSHGERSAEAFF.

For this clone: Coverage ceases 3 residues before the CDR3 finishes, and the germline J gene fills in the end. The gene calls are TRBV11-3 and TRBJ2-5; D is uncertain. Germline CDR1 is SGHNT and CDR2 is YENEEA. Trimming left V 1 base short and J 1 base short, with 10 bases between. This CDR3 contains 15 residues. The CDR3 spells CASSLGATSQETQYF. Incomplete CDR3 DNA: TGTGCCAGCAGCTTAGGGGCTACCTCCCAAGAGACC.

CDR3 bases read: TGTGCCAGCAGCTTGTTACAGGGACAAGAGACC. Amino acid sequence: CASSLLQGQET. The whole CDR3 sequence is CASSLLQGQETQYF. The genes are TRBV5-5 and TRBJ2-5, with a possible D match to TRBD1 (6 bases). The read falls 3 residues short of the CDR3 end, and the missing part is taken from the germline J gene. CDR3 length: 14 residues. From germline, CDR1 is SGHKS and CDR2 YYEKEE (reference sequence). V was clipped by 1 base and J by 2 bases, with 9 bases between them.

Notes on this clone: One end of the junction is discordant with germline, which a read error may explain. The read ends 3 residues shy of where the CDR3 ends; the end is completed using the germline J gene. The V call is TRBV7-3, the J call TRBJ2-1, with D perhaps given as TRBD1 or TRBD2 (5 bases each). The CDR3 has 16 amino acids. The germline V gene encodes CDR1 SGHTA and CDR2 FQGTGA. The CDR3 DNA, read in part, is TGTGCCAACAGCCCTCGAGGGGCTAGCTCCTACAATGAG. Translated: CANSPRGASSYNE. The whole CDR3 reads CANSPRGASSYNEQFF.

A note on this clone: The read ends 3 residues early relative to the CDR3; the germline J gene fills the gap. V gene TRBV5-1 combines with J gene TRBJ2-2; 12 bases match TRBD2. This CDR3 has 16 amino acids. Unmatched junction bases numbered 3, after V lost 4 bases and J lost 2 bases. Germline V gene sequence: CDR1 SGHRS, CDR2 YFSETQ. The covered CDR3 bases are TGCGCCAGCAGCCCTGGACTAGCGGGAAACACCGGGGAG. This sequence encodes CASSPGLAGNTGE. The full-length CDR3 reads as CASSPGLAGNTGELFF.

About this clone: The read ends 3 residues before the CDR3 terminus; that terminus is restored from the germline J gene. The chain is built from TRBV19 and TRBJ2-7, with 8 bases lining up with TRBD2. V lost 4 bases, J lost 0 bases, and 5 bases stayed unmatched. The CDR3 length is 15 residues. The germline V gene has CDR1 LNHDA and CDR2 SQIVND (reference sequence). The sequenced CDR3 bases are TGTGCCAGTAGTACCGAGCGGGAGTCCTCCTACGAG. Translated, it gives CASSTERESSYE. The whole CDR3 sequence reads CASSTERESSYEQYF.

About this clone: The read ends 3 residues before the CDR3 terminus; that terminus is restored from the germline J gene. The chain links TRBV19 to TRBJ1-3; D remains unclear. The V end was cut by 0 bases, the J end by 0 bases, with 12 bases between. CDR1 is LNHDA and CDR2 is SQIVND in the germline V gene (reference sequence). This CDR3 comprises 17 residues. Incomplete CDR3 DNA: TGTGCCAGTAGTATAGATCAGGAGGCGCACTCTGGAAACACC. Protein sequence: CASSIDQEAHSGNT. The entire CDR3 is CASSIDQEAHSGNTIYF.

On this clone: Read sequence stops 3 residues before the CDR3 end, and the germline J gene provides the missing end. This chain uses TRBV20-1 with TRBJ2-3, with D hard to call. CDR1 DFQATT and CDR2 SNEGSKA come from the germline V gene (reference sequence). The CDR3 runs 12 residues. The V end lost 0 bases, the J end lost 2 bases, and 3 bases lay between the germline ends. The sequenced CDR3 bases are TGCAGTGCTAGAGACCACACAGATACG. Translation: CSARDHTDT. The complete CDR3 reads CSARDHTDTQYF.

A word on this clone: The read comes to an end 3 residues before the CDR3 does, leaving the germline J gene to fill in the end. The chain combines TRBV6-4 with TRBJ2-2, with D possibly being TRBD2 (6 bases). This CDR3 is 14 amino acids long. Per the germline V gene, CDR1 is MRHNA and CDR2 is SNTAGT. V was trimmed by 6 bases and J by 0 bases, leaving 8 bases between them. The CDR3 DNA, read in part, is TGTGCCAGCAGCATAGCGGCGAACACCGGGGAG. Protein product: CASSIAANTGE. The entire CDR3 sequence reads CASSIAANTGELFF.

Details on this clone: The CDR3 goes on 3 residues after the read ends, and that part is filled in from the germline J gene. The chain has TRBV6-2 or TRBV6-3 and TRBJ2-2; a weak D match, TRBD2 (5 bases). With 2 bases removed from V and 4 bases from J, the gap between germline ends came to 14 bases. CDR1 MNHEY and CDR2 SVGEGT come from the germline V gene. CDR3 size: 16 residues. The DNA read from the CDR3 is TGTGCCAGCAGTTACAGAAGGGCGAGCGGCACCGGGGAG. This translates into CASSYRRASGTGE. The complete CDR3 sequence is CASSYRRASGTGELFF.